This T cell receptor (beta chain) originates from a study of blood T cell repertoires in COVID-19. Study overall: The analysed material was cDNA or gDNA that came from T cells, B-cell-depleted T cells, or PBMCs.

In Seattle, patients joined the study during active infection and were tracked longitudinally. Assay: immunoSEQ multiplex PCR; the TCRdb copy retains only in-frame clones and omits some. The sample consists of nearly 250,000 clones, around 86% of them appearing once. CDR1 and CDR2 from the germline V gene are SGHRS and YFSETQ. This CDR3 region has 13 residues. Trimming pared 0 bases from V and 6 bases from J, leaving 8 bases between. The source material was peripheral blood. This sequence originates from a woman of 80 years or more with COVID-19, enrolled during active disease. This chain connects TRBV5-1 to TRBJ2-3, with D possibly matching TRBD1 (5 bases). CDR3 in amino acids: CASSLVGVDTQYF. The CDR3 nucleotides read TGCGCCAGCAGCTTGGTAGGGGTCGATACGCAGTATTTT.